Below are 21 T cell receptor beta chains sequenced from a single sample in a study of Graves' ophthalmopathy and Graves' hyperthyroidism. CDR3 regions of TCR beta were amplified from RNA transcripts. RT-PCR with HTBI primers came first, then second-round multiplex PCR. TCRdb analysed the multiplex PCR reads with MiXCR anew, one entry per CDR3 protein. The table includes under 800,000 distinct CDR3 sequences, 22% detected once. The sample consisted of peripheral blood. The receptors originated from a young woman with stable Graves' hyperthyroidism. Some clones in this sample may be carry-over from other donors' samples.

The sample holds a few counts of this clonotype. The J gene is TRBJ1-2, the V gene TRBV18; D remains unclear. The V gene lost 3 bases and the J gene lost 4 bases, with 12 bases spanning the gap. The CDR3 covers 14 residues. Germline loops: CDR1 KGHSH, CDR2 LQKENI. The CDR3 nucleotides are TGTGCCAGCTCACCGAACAGCAAATCCTATGGCTACACCTTC. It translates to CASSPNSKSYGYTF.

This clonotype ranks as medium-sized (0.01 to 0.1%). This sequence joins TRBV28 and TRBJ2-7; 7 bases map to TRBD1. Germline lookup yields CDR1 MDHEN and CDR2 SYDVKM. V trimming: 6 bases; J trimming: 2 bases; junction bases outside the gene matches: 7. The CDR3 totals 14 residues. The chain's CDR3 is CASSPPGQTYEQYF. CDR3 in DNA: TGTGCCAGCAGCCCACCGGGACAGACCTACGAGCAGTACTTC.

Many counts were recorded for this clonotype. CDR3 bases: TGTGCCAGCAGTTGGAGAGGGGGTGGCAGGAGCTCCTACGAGCAGTACTTC. This translates into CASSWRGGGRSSYEQYF. The chain couples TRBV28 to TRBJ2-7, with D possibly matching TRBD1 (6 bases). CDR3 length: 17 amino acids. The germline V and J ends were trimmed by 4 bases and 0 bases, with 19 bases remaining between them. Germline V lookup: CDR1 MDHEN, CDR2 SYDVKM. The entire variable domain, with the rest obtained from reference TRBV28 and TRBJ2-7, is as follows: DVKVTQSSRYLVKRTGEKVFLECVQDMDHENMFWYRQDPGLGLRLIYFSYDVKMKEKGDIPEGYSVSREKKERFSLILESASTNQTSMYLCASSWRGGGRSSYEQYFGPGTRLTVT.

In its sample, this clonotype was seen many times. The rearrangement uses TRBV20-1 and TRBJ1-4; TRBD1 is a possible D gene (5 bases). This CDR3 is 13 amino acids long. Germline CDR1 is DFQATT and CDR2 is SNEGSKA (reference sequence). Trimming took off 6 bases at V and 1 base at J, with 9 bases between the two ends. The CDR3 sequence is CSAGDLTNEKLFF. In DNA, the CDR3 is TGCAGTGCGGGGGACTTAACTAATGAAAAACTGTTTTTT.

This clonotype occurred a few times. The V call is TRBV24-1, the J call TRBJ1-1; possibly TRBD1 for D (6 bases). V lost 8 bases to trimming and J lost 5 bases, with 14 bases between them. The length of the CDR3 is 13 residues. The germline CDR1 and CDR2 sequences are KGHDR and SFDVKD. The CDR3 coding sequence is TGTGCCACCATGAACACAGGGAGAACTGAAGCTTTCTTT. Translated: CATMNTGRTEAFF.

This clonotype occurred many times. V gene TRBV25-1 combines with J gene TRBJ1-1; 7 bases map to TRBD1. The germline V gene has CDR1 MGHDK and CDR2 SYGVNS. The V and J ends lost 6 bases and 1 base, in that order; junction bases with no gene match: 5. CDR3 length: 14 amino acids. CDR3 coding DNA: TGTGCCAGCAGGGAAGGGGGCTGGAACACTGAAGCTTTCTTT. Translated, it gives CASREGGWNTEAFF.

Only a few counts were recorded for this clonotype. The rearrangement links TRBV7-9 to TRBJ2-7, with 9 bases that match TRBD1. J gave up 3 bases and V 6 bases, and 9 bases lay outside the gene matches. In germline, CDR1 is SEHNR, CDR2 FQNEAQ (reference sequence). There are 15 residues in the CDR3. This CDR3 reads CASSPAGTGFYEQYF. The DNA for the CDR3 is TGTGCCAGCAGTCCCGCCGGGACAGGGTTCTACGAGCAGTACTTC.

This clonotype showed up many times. The CDR3 bases are TGCAGTGCCGAAGGACGGAGGAACACTGAAGCTTTCTTT. This codes for CSAEGRRNTEAFF. J is TRBJ1-1 and V is TRBV20-1, with D hard to call. The CDR3 contains 13 residues. In germline, CDR1 is DFQATT, CDR2 SNEGSKA (reference sequence). V was shortened by 6 bases and J by 1 base, with 12 bases between the two germline ends.

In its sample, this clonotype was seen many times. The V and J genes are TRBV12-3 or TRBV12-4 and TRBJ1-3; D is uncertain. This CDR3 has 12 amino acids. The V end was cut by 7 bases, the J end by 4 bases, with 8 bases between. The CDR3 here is CASTEPGNTIYF. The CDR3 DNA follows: TGTGCCAGCACCGAGCCAGGAAACACCATATATTTT.

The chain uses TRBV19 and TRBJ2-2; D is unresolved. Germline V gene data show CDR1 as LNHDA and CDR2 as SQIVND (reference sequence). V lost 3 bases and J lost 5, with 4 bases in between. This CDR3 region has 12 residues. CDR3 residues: CASSMATGELFF. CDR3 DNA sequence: TGTGCCAGTAGTATGGCGACCGGGGAGCTGTTTTTT.

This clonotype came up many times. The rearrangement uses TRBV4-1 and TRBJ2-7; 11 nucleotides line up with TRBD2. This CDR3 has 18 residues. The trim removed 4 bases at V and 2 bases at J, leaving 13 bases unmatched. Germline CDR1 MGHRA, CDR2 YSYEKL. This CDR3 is CASSPSVLAGGPTYEQYF. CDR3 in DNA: TGCGCCAGCAGCCCTTCCGTTCTAGCGGGGGGCCCGACCTACGAGCAGTACTTC.

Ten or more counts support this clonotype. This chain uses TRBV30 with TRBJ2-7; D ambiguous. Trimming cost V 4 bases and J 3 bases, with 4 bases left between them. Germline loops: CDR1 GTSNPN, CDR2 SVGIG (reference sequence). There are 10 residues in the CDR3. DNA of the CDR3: TGTGCCTGGATGGACTACGAGCAGTACTTC. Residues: CAWMDYEQYF.

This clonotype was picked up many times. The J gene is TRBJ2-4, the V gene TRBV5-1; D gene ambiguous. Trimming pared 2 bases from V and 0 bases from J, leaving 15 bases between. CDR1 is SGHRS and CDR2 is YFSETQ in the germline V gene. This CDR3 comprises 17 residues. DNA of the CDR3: TGCGCCAGCAGCTTAGGCCAGTACGTTCAAGCCAAAAACATTCAGTACTTC. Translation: CASSLGQYVQAKNIQYF.

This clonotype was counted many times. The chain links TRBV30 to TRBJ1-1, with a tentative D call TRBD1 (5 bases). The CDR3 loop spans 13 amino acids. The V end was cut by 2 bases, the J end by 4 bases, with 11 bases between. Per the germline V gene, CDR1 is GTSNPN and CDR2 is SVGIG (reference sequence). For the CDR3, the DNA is TGTGCCTGGAGTCGAGGGACGGCCACTGAAGCTTTCTTT. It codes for CAWSRGTATEAFF. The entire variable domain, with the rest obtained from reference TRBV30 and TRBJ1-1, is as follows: SQTIHQWPATLVQPVGSPLSLECTVEGTSNPNLYWYRQAAGRGLQLLFYSVGIGQISSEVPQNLSASRPQDRQFILSSKKLLLSDSGFYLCAWSRGTATEAFFGQGTRLTVV.

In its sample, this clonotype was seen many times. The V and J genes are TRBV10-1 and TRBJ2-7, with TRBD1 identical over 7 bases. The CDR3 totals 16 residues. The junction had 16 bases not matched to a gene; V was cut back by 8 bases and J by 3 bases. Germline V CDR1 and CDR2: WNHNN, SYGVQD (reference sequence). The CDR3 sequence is CASPTVGQPDGYEQYF. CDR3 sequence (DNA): TGCGCCAGCCCTACTGTGGGACAGCCAGACGGCTACGAGCAGTACTTC.

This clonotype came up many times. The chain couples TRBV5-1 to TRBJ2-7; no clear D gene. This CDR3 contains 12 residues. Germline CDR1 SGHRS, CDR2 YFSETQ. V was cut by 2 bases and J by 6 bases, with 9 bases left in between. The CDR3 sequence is CASSFGSGEQYF. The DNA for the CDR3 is TGCGCCAGCAGCTTCGGCAGTGGCGAGCAGTACTTC.

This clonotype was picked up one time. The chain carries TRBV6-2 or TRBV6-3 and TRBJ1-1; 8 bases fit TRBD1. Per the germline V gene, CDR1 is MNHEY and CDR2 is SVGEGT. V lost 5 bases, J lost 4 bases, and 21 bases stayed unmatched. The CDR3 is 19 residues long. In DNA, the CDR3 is TGTGCCAGCAGTCCACCACCAACGCATCAGGGGGCCAGGTTCACTGAAGCTTTCTTT. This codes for CASSPPPTHQGARFTEAFF.

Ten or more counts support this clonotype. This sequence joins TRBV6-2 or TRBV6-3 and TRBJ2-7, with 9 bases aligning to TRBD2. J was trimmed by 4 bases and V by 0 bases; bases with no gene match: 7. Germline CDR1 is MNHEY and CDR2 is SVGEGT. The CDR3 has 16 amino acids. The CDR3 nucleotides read TGTGCCAGCAGTTACTCTAAGAGCGGGGGGAAGTACGAGCAGTACTTC. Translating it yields CASSYSKSGGKYEQYF.

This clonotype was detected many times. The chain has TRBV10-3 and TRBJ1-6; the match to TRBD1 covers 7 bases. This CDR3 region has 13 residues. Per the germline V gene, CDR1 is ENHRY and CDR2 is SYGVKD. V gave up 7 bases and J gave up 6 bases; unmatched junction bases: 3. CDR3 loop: CAITGTANSPLHF. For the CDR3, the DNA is TGTGCCATCACGGGGACAGCTAATTCACCCCTCCACTTT.

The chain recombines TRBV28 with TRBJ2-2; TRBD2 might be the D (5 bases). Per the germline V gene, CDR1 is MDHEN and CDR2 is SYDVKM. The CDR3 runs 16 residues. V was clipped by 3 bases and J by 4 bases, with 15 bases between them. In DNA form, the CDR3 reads TGTGCCAGCAGTTTCAAGAGGGTGATCTCCACCGGGGAGCTGTTTTTT. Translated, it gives CASSFKRVISTGELFF.

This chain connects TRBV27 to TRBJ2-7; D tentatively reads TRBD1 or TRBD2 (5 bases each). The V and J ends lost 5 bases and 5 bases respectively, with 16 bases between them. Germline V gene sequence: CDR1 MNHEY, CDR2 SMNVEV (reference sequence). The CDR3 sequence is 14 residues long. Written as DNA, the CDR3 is TGTGCCAGCAGTCCCGGGGTTTGGGGGAACGAGCAGTACTTC. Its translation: CASSPGVWGNEQYF.